What follows describes a single T cell receptor (beta chain). The sample comes from a study of brain metastases from non-small cell lung cancer. Generated by immunoSEQ multiplex PCR, the TCRdb table keeps only in-frame clones and is missing some. The sample includes 500 to 700 clones, 85% to 90% of them seen just once. The CDR3 loop spans 12 amino acids. CDR1 is SNHLY, CDR2 FYNNEI, per germline. Trimming pared 3 bases from V and 9 bases from J, leaving 9 bases between. The chain is built from TRBV2 and TRBJ1-5; D not resolved. The sequence derives from a donor at least 40 years old with non-small cell lung cancer. Sequencing was performed on tumor-adjacent normal tissue. The CDR3 region has the DNA TGTGCCAGCAGTGATGGCGGCTGGCCCCAGCATTTT. Translated, it gives CASSDGGWPQHF.